This T cell receptor (beta chain) was sequenced for a study of cytomegalovirus exposure and HLA in healthy donors. 13 Jbeta primers and 60 Vbeta primers were used for the PCR. Repertoires were generated with immunoSEQ multiplex PCR, while TCRdb's copy carries only in-frame clones and drops some. The table has 130,000 or so clones, about 87% seen once. CDR1 and CDR2 from the germline V gene are SNHLY and FYNNEI. The length of the CDR3 is 12 residues. Trimming removed 8 bases at V and 0 bases at J, with 8 bases between. The TCR was taken from a woman aged 30 to 39 in good health and CMV-seronegative. Specimen: PBMCs. This chain uses TRBV2 with TRBJ2-7; D remains ambiguous. The CDR3, as DNA: TGTGCCAGCCTAGAGAGCTCCTACGAGCAGTACTTC. Protein sequence: CASLESSYEQYF. Drawing the rest from reference TRBV2 and TRBJ2-7, the complete variable domain is EPEVTQTPSHQVTQMGQEVILRCVPISNHLYFYWYRQILGQKVEFLVSFYNNEISEKSEIFDDQFSVERPDGSNFTLKIRSTKLEDSAMYFCASLESSYEQYFGPGTRLTVT.